The present T cell receptor beta chain was sequenced within a study of blood T cell repertoires in COVID-19. The table came from immunoSEQ multiplex PCR; TCRdb's copy has only in-frame clones and leaves some out. Of about 190,000 clones in the sample, roughly 80% were seen once. V was clipped by 4 bases and J by 4 bases; unmatched bases: 8. There are 15 residues in the CDR3. CDR1 SGHDT and CDR2 YYEEEE come from the germline V gene. This TCR came from a woman aged 45 to 65 with acute or convalescent COVID-19. Sequencing used peripheral blood. The chain joins TRBV5-6 to TRBJ2-7, with 10 positions matching TRBD1. The CDR3: CASSRYGQGGYEQYF. CDR3 bases: TGTGCCAGCAGCCGATATGGACAGGGGGGGTACGAGCAGTACTTC.